This TCR beta chain was profiled in a study of cytomegalovirus exposure and HLA in healthy donors. The study's findings and limits: It was 150 or so TCR beta chains that were listed as cytomegalovirus-associated. In vitro work confirmed that a few CMV-associated chains recognize CMV antigens.

Notes on this clone: No antigen is known for it.

Measured with immunoSEQ multiplex PCR; TCRdb has only the in-frame clones, and not every one. The sample yields about 89,000 clones, roughly 84% seen once. This CDR3 contains 14 residues. Germline V gene lookup returns CDR1 SEHNR and CDR2 FQNEAQ (reference sequence). Trimming removed 5 bases from V and 7 bases from J, with 12 bases in between. The receptor was isolated from a woman younger than 35 in good health and CMV-seropositive. The chain joins TRBV7-9 to TRBJ1-6; TRBD1 is a possible D gene (6 bases). The sample comprised PBMCs. For the CDR3, the DNA is TGTGCCAGCAGCACGACAGGCTTAAATTCACCCCTCCACTTT. Its protein is CASSTTGLNSPLHF.